Below are 32 T cell receptor beta chains sequenced from a single sample in a study of blood T cell repertoires in COVID-19. Generated by immunoSEQ multiplex PCR, the TCRdb table keeps only in-frame clones and is missing some. The sample has a few hundred thousand clones; about 90% are singletons. Sequencing was carried out using PBMCs or T cells enriched from blood (not recorded which). The origin of the receptors is a woman under 40 who had recovered from COVID-19.

Here the CDR3 reads CASSLVDRGGTEAFF. The CDR3 DNA reads as TGTGCCAGCAGCTTGGTGGACAGGGGAGGCACTGAAGCTTTCTTT. This chain joins TRBV5-8 and TRBJ1-1; TRBD1 aligns across 9 bases. The CDR3 totals 15 residues. Germline V lookup: CDR1 SGHTS, CDR2 YDEGEE. The V gene end was trimmed by 0 bases and the J gene end by 4 bases; junction bases not matched to a gene: 4.

A note on this clone: Additional DNA sequences in this sample encode the identical CDR3. This chain connects TRBV9 to TRBJ2-7; TRBD1 matches at 7 bases. V was pared by 0 bases and J by 2 bases, with 2 bases of the junction left unmatched. From germline, CDR1 is SGDLS and CDR2 YYNGEE. CDR3 size: 14 residues. The CDR3 DNA sequence: TGTGCCAGCAGCGTAGGACAGGGACCCTACGAGCAGTACTTC. This sequence encodes CASSVGQGPYEQYF. Filled out from reference TRBV9 and TRBJ2-7, the complete variable domain reads DSGVTQTPKHLITATGQRVTLRCSPRSGDLSVYWYQQSLDQGLQFLIQYYNGEERAKGNILERFSAQQFPDLHSELNLSSLELGDSALYFCASSVGQGPYEQYFGPGTRLTVT.

V and J are TRBV10-2 and TRBJ1-5, with 7 bases identical to TRBD1. The V gene's germline CDR1 is WSHSY and CDR2 SAAADI. The CDR3 consists of 13 residues. V lost 6 bases, J lost 2 bases, and 1 base stayed unmatched. In nucleotides, the CDR3 is TGCGCCAGCAGAGGGACAGGCAATCAGCCCCAGCATTTT. Protein product: CASRGTGNQPQHF.

The V gene is TRBV7-2, the J gene TRBJ2-7; the D is unclear. V dropped 1 base and J dropped 0 bases, with 7 bases sitting between them. The CDR3 is 14 residues long. The V gene's germline CDR1 is SGHTA and CDR2 FQGNSA. CDR3 coding DNA: TGTGCCAGCAGCTTAGGCGTCGGCTCCTACGAGCAGTACTTC. Protein product: CASSLGVGSYEQYF.

With regard to this clone: This sample also contains other DNA sequences that code for the same CDR3. CDR3 protein: CASSVLSTDTQYF. CDR3 nucleotide sequence: TGTGCCAGCAGCGTCCTAAGCACAGATACGCAGTATTTT. The chain has TRBV9 and TRBJ2-3; D is ambiguous. Trimming pared 2 bases from V and 0 bases from J, leaving 4 bases between. CDR1 SGDLS and CDR2 YYNGEE come from the germline V gene. The CDR3 spans 13 residues.

Of note for this clone: Other DNA sequences within the sample encode an identical CDR3. The chain uses TRBV5-4 and TRBJ1-2; 9 bases align to TRBD1. V shed 4 bases and J 3 bases; nucleotides not matched to a gene: 7. The CDR3 length is 15 residues. Germline CDR1 reads SGHNT; CDR2 reads YYREEE (reference sequence). CDR3 residues: CASSPGTGGDYGYTF. The CDR3 DNA is TGTGCCAGCAGCCCAGGAACAGGGGGCGACTATGGCTACACCTTC.

The chain employs TRBV2 and TRBJ1-5, with D possibly matching TRBD1 (6 bases). CDR3 length equals 14 residues. The ends were cut back, 8 bases at V and 5 bases at J, with 16 bases in the middle. The V gene's germline CDR1 is SNHLY and CDR2 FYNNEI. CDR3 protein: CASSPEQGDQPQHF. DNA of the CDR3: TGTGCCAGCTCCCCGGAACAGGGAGATCAGCCCCAGCATTTT. Filled out from reference TRBV2 and TRBJ1-5, the complete variable domain reads EPEVTQTPSHQVTQMGQEVILRCVPISNHLYFYWYRQILGQKVEFLVSFYNNEISEKSEIFDDQFSVERPDGSNFTLKIRSTKLEDSAMYFCASSPEQGDQPQHFGDGTRLSIL.

The CDR3 loop reads CASSVDRGTEAFF. In DNA, the CDR3 is TGTGCCAGTAGTGTGGACAGAGGCACTGAAGCTTTCTTT. V usage is TRBV19 and J usage is TRBJ1-1; D is possibly TRBD1 (6 bases). V was pared by 5 bases and J by 4 bases, with 11 bases between. The CDR3 covers 13 residues. CDR1 and CDR2 from the germline V gene are LNHDA and SQIVND (reference sequence).

The chain carries TRBV6-5 and TRBJ2-7, with TRBD1 identical over 9 bases. The CDR3 sequence is 14 residues long. The junction had 11 bases not matched to a gene; V was cut back by 8 bases and J by 6 bases. Germline V gene lookup returns CDR1 MNHEY and CDR2 SVGAGI. In DNA form, the CDR3 reads TGTGCCAGCCCAGGGGACAGGGTCCCCCGCGAGCAGTACTTC. Its translation is CASPGDRVPREQYF.

V and J are TRBV9 and TRBJ1-2; maybe TRBD1 (5 bases). CDR1 SGDLS and CDR2 YYNGEE come from the germline V gene. V shed 6 bases and J shed 5 bases, with 17 bases lying between them. There are 14 residues in the CDR3. The CDR3 DNA follows: TGTGCCAGCACCAAGTCAGGGCTTGGGTATGGCTACACCTTC. It yields the protein CASTKSGLGYGYTF.

The chain combines TRBV7-2 with TRBJ1-1, with D unresolved. Germline V gives CDR1 SGHTA, CDR2 FQGNSA. The CDR3 has 14 residues. The germline V and J ends were trimmed by 6 bases and 0 bases, with 11 bases remaining between them. CDR3 residues: CASSRRSMNTEAFF. CDR3 DNA: TGTGCCAGCAGTCGACGGAGCATGAACACTGAAGCTTTCTTT.

This chain joins TRBV19 and TRBJ1-1; D uncertain. In germline, CDR1 is LNHDA, CDR2 SQIVND (reference sequence). CDR3 length: 17 residues. V gave up 7 bases and J gave up 1 base, with 22 bases separating them. This CDR3 is CASTPRRTQRSNTEAFF. The CDR3 DNA reads TGTGCCAGTACCCCCAGGAGGACCCAACGGTCGAACACTGAAGCTTTCTTT.

The rearrangement joins TRBV5-8 to TRBJ2-5; the match to TRBD1 covers 9 bases. The germline gives CDR1 SGHTS, CDR2 YDEGEE. With V trimmed by 5 bases and J by 7 bases, 15 bases remained unmatched. This CDR3 is built from 16 residues. CDR3 sequence reads: CASSSRTGEGQATQYF. CDR3 DNA sequence: TGTGCCAGCAGTTCACGGACAGGGGAGGGCCAGGCGACCCAGTACTTC.

V is TRBV10-3 and J is TRBJ2-7, with TRBD1 identical over 8 bases. The CDR3 covers 15 residues. Germline trimming cut 4 bases from V and 3 bases from J; bases unmatched to any gene: 8. Germline lookup yields CDR1 ENHRY and CDR2 SYGVKD. This CDR3 is CAISARTGLHYEQYF. CDR3 bases: TGTGCCATCAGTGCACGGACAGGGCTACACTACGAGCAGTACTTC.

V and J are TRBV30 and TRBJ1-1; the match to TRBD1 covers 11 bases. Looked up from germline, CDR1 is GTSNPN and CDR2 is SVGIG (reference sequence). J lost 9 bases, V lost 8 bases, and 14 bases had no gene match. This CDR3 region has 14 residues. CDR3: CARHPGQGGHQAFF. The CDR3 bases are TGTGCCAGACATCCGGGACAGGGGGGCCATCAAGCTTTCTTT.

The chain carries TRBV5-6 and TRBJ1-2, with a weak D call TRBD1 (5 bases). The germline gives CDR1 SGHDT, CDR2 YYEEEE. Trimming shortened V by 3 bases and J by 3 bases, and 15 bases separated the two germline ends. The length of the CDR3 is 15 residues. The CDR3 reads CASSYMAGTHYGYTF. CDR3 coding DNA: TGTGCCAGCAGCTATATGGCCGGGACTCACTATGGCTACACCTTC.

This clone showed up just once. This chain links TRBV19 with TRBJ1-5, with a weak D call TRBD1 (6 bases). The length of the CDR3 is 16 residues. Germline CDR1 reads LNHDA; CDR2 reads SQIVND (reference sequence). V lost 2 bases, J lost 2 bases, and 13 bases lay in between. The CDR3 nucleotides are TGTGCCAGTAGTATACCCCTCAGGGGCGGCAATCAGCCCCAGCATTTT. Protein product: CASSIPLRGGNQPQHF.

The chain employs TRBV6-1 and TRBJ1-6; 7 bases are a match to TRBD1. V shed 0 bases, J shed 7 bases, and the junction held 9 bases outside the gene matches. Germline V lookup: CDR1 MNHNS, CDR2 SASEGT. CDR3 size: 17 residues. CDR3 nucleotide sequence: TGTGCCAGCAGTGAAGCGGGGTGGGGACAGTGGAATTCACCCCTCCACTTT. Its protein product is CASSEAGWGQWNSPLHF.

This chain links TRBV24-1 with TRBJ1-5; 8 nucleotides line up with TRBD1. V gave up 3 bases and J gave up 4 bases; unmatched junction bases: 4. This CDR3 is 15 amino acids long. Germline CDR1 reads KGHDR; CDR2 reads SFDVKD. The CDR3 spells CATSDPTGDNQPQHF. CDR3 bases: TGTGCCACCAGTGATCCGACAGGGGATAATCAGCCCCAGCATTTT.

This clone was observed a few times. The rearrangement uses TRBV2 and TRBJ2-1, with unresolved D. CDR3 length: 14 residues. Germline V lookup: CDR1 SNHLY, CDR2 FYNNEI. V was cut by 3 bases and J by 9 bases, with 15 bases left in between. DNA for the CDR3: TGTGCCAGCAGTGAGATTCGGTTTCGCGGTGAGCAGTTCTTC. Translating gives CASSEIRFRGEQFF.

The chain has TRBV19 and TRBJ1-5, with 7 bases fitting TRBD1. Losses at the gene ends were 7 bases for V and 6 bases for J; bases not matched to a gene: 18. The CDR3 spans 17 residues. Germline-derived CDR1 and CDR2 are LNHDA and SQIVND (reference sequence). CDR3 nucleotides: TGTGCCAGTACCCCGACAGGGAGGTGGGGGATTGGTCAGCCCCAGCATTTT. Translation: CASTPTGRWGIGQPQHF.

The chain combines TRBV11-2 with TRBJ1-1; the D is unclear. The V gene lost 1 base and the J gene lost 7 bases, with 7 bases spanning the gap. The CDR3 covers 12 residues. Germline V gene lookup returns CDR1 SGHAT and CDR2 FQNNGV. The CDR3 DNA reads TGTGCCAGCAGCTTAGGAGGGTATGAAGCTTTCTTT. Its protein product is CASSLGGYEAFF.

The gene calls are TRBV27 and TRBJ1-1; weak D call: TRBD1 (5 bases). Germline lookup yields CDR1 MNHEY and CDR2 SMNVEV (reference sequence). The length of the CDR3 is 13 residues. V gave up 3 bases and J gave up 6 bases, with 11 bases separating them. CDR3 residues: CASSLAGPAEAFF. The CDR3 DNA reads TGTGCCAGCAGTTTGGCGGGGCCGGCTGAAGCTTTCTTT.

This chain uses TRBV29-1 with TRBJ1-1; 11 bases map to TRBD1. Trimming at V came to 3 bases and at J to 7 bases, leaving 7 bases not matched to a gene. CDR1 is SQVTM and CDR2 is ANQGSEA in the germline V gene. CDR3 length: 14 residues. This CDR3 is CSVESGQGVGEAFF. For the CDR3, the DNA is TGCAGCGTTGAGTCGGGACAGGGGGTAGGTGAAGCTTTCTTT.

V is TRBV29-1 and J is TRBJ1-2; a weak D match, TRBD1 (6 bases). This CDR3 spans 11 amino acids. Germline CDR1 SQVTM, CDR2 ANQGSEA. Trimming removed 7 bases at V and 8 bases at J, with 14 bases between. This CDR3 is CSEPTGLGYTF. The CDR3 DNA is TGCAGCGAGCCGACAGGCTTGGGCTACACCTTC.

The CDR3 DNA reads TGCGCCAGCAGCACCCATCCGACTAGCGGGTCCTACAATGAGCAGTTCTTC. This gives the protein CASSTHPTSGSYNEQFF. V gene TRBV4-3 combines with J gene TRBJ2-1, with 10 bases identical to TRBD2. Germline CDR1 and CDR2: LGHNA and YSLEER. This CDR3 region has 17 residues. Trimming cost V 5 bases and J 1 base; bases outside gene matches: 8.

The chain has TRBV10-3 and TRBJ1-2, with D perhaps matching TRBD1 (6 bases). The CDR3 loop spans 17 amino acids. Germline V CDR1 and CDR2: ENHRY, SYGVKD. V gave up 4 bases and J gave up 6 bases, with 24 bases separating them. Here the CDR3 reads CAISVKLGQSESNGYTF. The CDR3 region has the DNA TGTGCCATCAGTGTTAAACTCGGACAGTCTGAGTCGAATGGCTACACCTTC.

The chain employs TRBV3-1 (or the pseudogene TRBV3-2) and TRBJ2-3; 7 bases map to TRBD1. The CDR3 is 16 residues long. Germline trimming cut 0 bases from V and 1 base from J; bases unmatched to any gene: 4. Germline CDR1 LGHDT, CDR2 YNNKEL (reference sequence). The DNA of the CDR3 is TGTGCCAGCAGCCAAGATCTAACAGGGGGCACAGATACGCAGTATTTT. Protein product: CASSQDLTGGTDTQYF.

The CDR3 DNA reads as TGTGCCAGCAGTGAGGGGGCGCGGGTTGGCTACACCTTC. This gives the protein CASSEGARVGYTF. The chain is built from TRBV25-1 and TRBJ1-2, with D possibly being TRBD1 (6 bases). The V end lost 3 bases, the J end lost 7 bases, and 12 bases lay between the germline ends. Germline CDR1 MGHDK, CDR2 SYGVNS. The CDR3 is made up of 13 amino acids.

This rearrangement joins TRBV3-1 (or the pseudogene TRBV3-2) to TRBJ2-5; D is perhaps TRBD1 (5 bases). Germline assignment: CDR1 LGHDT and CDR2 YNNKEL (reference sequence). The CDR3 is 16 residues long. The V and J ends lost 1 base and 5 bases respectively, with 17 bases between them. The CDR3 coding sequence is TGTGCCAGCAGCCAAGTGGCTCTGGGGCTGGGGGAGACCCAGTACTTC. Residues: CASSQVALGLGETQYF.

The rearrangement joins TRBV9 to TRBJ2-5; 13 bases map to TRBD2. This CDR3 is 15 amino acids long. V shed 3 bases and J 4 bases; nucleotides not matched to a gene: 3. Germline V lookup: CDR1 SGDLS, CDR2 YYNGEE. The chain's CDR3 is CASSGTSGGAETQYF. Here the CDR3 DNA reads TGTGCCAGCAGCGGCACTAGCGGGGGGGCAGAGACCCAGTACTTC.

This chain joins TRBV10-3 and TRBJ2-3, with 7 positions matching TRBD1. The junction had 9 bases not matched to a gene; V was cut back by 6 bases and J by 0 bases. The germline V gene encodes CDR1 ENHRY and CDR2 SYGVKD. The CDR3 is made up of 16 amino acids. In DNA form, the CDR3 reads TGTGCCATCAGCCCCCGGACAGGTTCCAGCACAGATACGCAGTATTTT. Its translation: CAISPRTGSSTDTQYF.